This entry lists 28 T cell receptor beta chains sequenced from one sample in a study of CD8 T cells in ankylosing spondylitis. Study conclusions and caveats: About 8 highly homologous variants made up a TCR beta motif, and this motif appeared characteristic of ankylosing spondylitis blood.

These receptors' targets are unknown. Using its own MiXCR run on the 5' RACE reads, TCRdb lists one record per CDR3 protein. The table lists around 480,000 distinct CDR3 sequences, under 20% of them singletons. Sequencing input: blood, either unsorted or a sorted T cell fraction (not recorded which). The receptors originated from a male donor with ankylosing spondylitis.

The chain carries TRBV3-1 and TRBJ1-5, with 9 bases identical to TRBD1. CDR1 and CDR2 from the germline V gene are LGHDT and YNNKEL (reference sequence). The CDR3 loop spans 15 amino acids. J lost 7 bases, V lost 0 bases, and 4 bases had no gene match. The CDR3 coding sequence is TGTGCCAGCAGCCAAGATCGGACAGGGGCCCAGCCCCAGCATTTT. Its translation is CASSQDRTGAQPQHF. Using reference TRBV3-1 and TRBJ1-5 for the parts outside the CDR3, the full variable domain is DTAVSQTPKYLVTQMGNDKSIKCEQNLGHDTMYWYKQDSKKFLKIMFSYNNKELIINETVPNRFSPKSPDKAHLNLHINSLELGDSAVYFCASSQDRTGAQPQHFGDGTRLSIL.

The chain carries TRBV11-2 and TRBJ1-1; D gene unclear. Germline values: CDR1 SGHAT, CDR2 FQNNGV. The CDR3 runs to 14 residues. The V and J ends lost 1 base and 4 bases respectively, with 10 bases between them. CDR3 nucleotides: TGTGCCAGCAGCTTAGCTGCAGGACTCACTGAAGCTTTCTTT. Translated, it gives CASSLAAGLTEAFF.

The chain has TRBV6-5 and TRBJ2-3; possibly TRBD2 for D (7 bases). The V end was cut by 2 bases, the J end by 1 base, with 13 bases between. The CDR3 has 16 amino acids. CDR1 MNHEY and CDR2 SVGAGI come from the germline V gene. Written as DNA, the CDR3 is TGTGCCAGCAGTTACGGCGGGGGCGTTGGCACAGATACGCAGTATTTT. This translates into CASSYGGGVGTDTQYF.

The chain uses TRBV7-6 and TRBJ2-2, with D possibly TRBD2 on 6 matching bases. Germline V gene lookup returns CDR1 SGHVS and CDR2 FNYEAQ. Between the trimmed V and J ends, which lost 3 bases and 4 bases, there was a span of 21 bases. The length of the CDR3 is 18 residues. This CDR3 is CASSFTLGLSPATGELFF. The CDR3, as DNA: TGTGCCAGCAGCTTTACTTTGGGACTGAGCCCAGCCACCGGGGAGCTGTTTTTT.

V gene TRBV9 combines with J gene TRBJ2-5; possibly TRBD1 or TRBD2 for D (5 bases each). V dropped 0 bases and J dropped 3 bases, with 12 bases sitting between them. Germline-derived CDR1 and CDR2 are SGDLS and YYNGEE. The CDR3 has 15 residues. The CDR3 nucleotides are TGTGCCAGCAGCGTAGCCGGGGACCGGGAAGAGACCCAGTACTTC. Translation gives CASSVAGDREETQYF.

A few counts support this clonotype. J is TRBJ2-7 and V is TRBV3-1; D could derive from TRBD1 or TRBD2 (5 bases each). The germline CDR1 and CDR2 sequences are LGHDT and YNNKEL (reference sequence). The CDR3 loop spans 16 amino acids. Trimming pared 2 bases from V and 6 bases from J, leaving 20 bases between. The CDR3: CASSQLQGETGSEQYF. The CDR3 nucleotides read TGTGCCAGCAGCCAACTTCAAGGGGAGACTGGCAGCGAGCAGTACTTC.

In this sample, this clonotype turned up a few times. The chain joins TRBV7-9 to TRBJ1-4; D is unclear. The germline V gene encodes CDR1 SEHNR and CDR2 FQNEAQ (reference sequence). The CDR3 consists of 15 residues. The V and J ends lost 1 base and 5 bases respectively, with 11 bases between them. The CDR3 loop is CASSLEQKKNEKLFF. DNA of the CDR3: TGTGCCAGCAGCTTAGAACAGAAAAAGAATGAAAAACTGTTTTTT.

This clonotype was observed a few times. This sequence joins TRBV6-1 and TRBJ2-1; a weak D match, TRBD2 (6 bases). This CDR3 spans 15 amino acids. CDR1 and CDR2 (germline): MNHNS, SASEGT. V was cut by 2 bases and J by 10 bases, with 18 bases left in between. The CDR3 DNA reads TGTGCCAGCAGTGAACAGGGACTCCCGAAAGGGGAGCAGTTCTTC. Translated: CASSEQGLPKGEQFF.

This chain links TRBV29-1 with TRBJ2-3; no clear D gene. Germline V gene data show CDR1 as SQVTM and CDR2 as ANQGSEA. This CDR3 comprises 15 residues. V lost 4 bases and J lost 0, with 14 bases in between. CDR3 nucleotides: TGCAGCGTTGGCGGTGCCGGCGGTAGCACAGATACGCAGTATTTT. It yields the protein CSVGGAGGSTDTQYF.

The chain combines TRBV6-2 or TRBV6-3 with TRBJ1-5; D remains unclear. Per germline, CDR1 MNHEY and CDR2 SVGEGT. The CDR3 covers 15 residues. The germline V and J ends were trimmed by 6 bases and 0 bases, with 12 bases remaining between them. CDR3 sequence reads: CASSRQPLSNQPQHF. The CDR3, as DNA: TGTGCCAGCAGCAGACAACCCCTTAGCAATCAGCCCCAGCATTTT.

This chain joins TRBV14 and TRBJ2-7, with TRBD1 matching over 8 bases. After removal of 6 bases from V and 1 base from J, the junction contained 2 bases not matched to a gene. Germline CDR1 reads SGHDN; CDR2 reads FVKESK. The CDR3 has 13 residues. CDR3: CASRDRGSYEQYF. CDR3 in DNA: TGTGCCAGCAGAGACAGGGGATCCTACGAGCAGTACTTC.

V is TRBV18 and J is TRBJ2-7, with 7 bases identical to TRBD1. This CDR3 is 15 amino acids long. V was pared by 8 bases and J by 2 bases, with 12 bases of the junction left unmatched. Germline V gives CDR1 KGHSH, CDR2 LQKENI. CDR3 region: CASLNRGASTYEQYF. CDR3 bases: TGTGCCAGCCTAAACAGGGGAGCCTCCACCTACGAGCAGTACTTC.

The genes are TRBV20-1 and TRBJ2-4; the match to TRBD2 covers 13 bases. Germline values: CDR1 DFQATT, CDR2 SNEGSKA (reference sequence). The length of the CDR3 is 17 residues. V lost 6 bases to trimming and J lost 0 bases; unmatched junction nucleotides: 8. The CDR3, as DNA: TGCAGTGCCCCCGGGACTAGCGGGATTAGAGCCAAAAACATTCAGTACTTC. Protein: CSAPGTSGIRAKNIQYF.

In its sample, this clonotype was seen a few times. The chain combines TRBV5-1 with TRBJ2-5; no reliable D call. Looked up from germline, CDR1 is SGHRS and CDR2 is YFSETQ. There are 14 residues in the CDR3. V was shortened by 2 bases and J by 2 bases, with 10 bases between the two germline ends. DNA for the CDR3: TGCGCCAGCAGCTTTAATCCAGATCAAGAGACCCAGTACTTC. Residues: CASSFNPDQETQYF. The full variable domain, completed using reference TRBV5-1 and TRBJ2-5, is KAGVTQTPRYLIKTRGQQVTLSCSPISGHRSVSWYQQTPGQGLQFLFEYFSETQRNKGNFPGRFSGRQFSNSRSEMNVSTLELGDSALYLCASSFNPDQETQYFGPGTRLLVL.

This clonotype has more than one count but fewer than ten. The gene calls are TRBV11-2 and TRBJ2-1, with TRBD1 as a possible D gene (6 bases). Germline CDR1 reads SGHAT; CDR2 reads FQNNGV. The CDR3 loop spans 13 amino acids. Trimming stripped 5 bases from V and 9 bases from J, with 14 bases between. The CDR3 DNA is TGTGCCAGCAGCCCCCACAGGGATGGTGAGCAGTTCTTC. It is translated as CASSPHRDGEQFF.

This clonotype was picked up a small number of times. This sequence joins TRBV6-5 and TRBJ1-4; D remains unclear. Trimming stripped 0 bases from V and 8 bases from J, with 4 bases between. CDR1 and CDR2 (germline): MNHEY, SVGAGI. The CDR3 runs 12 residues. CDR3 DNA sequence: TGTGCCAGCAGTTACTCGAACGAAAAACTGTTTTTT. It encodes CASSYSNEKLFF.

In this sample, this clonotype turned up a few times. The rearrangement links TRBV27 to TRBJ2-7; 7 bases agree with TRBD1. CDR1 is MNHEY and CDR2 is SMNVEV in the germline V gene (reference sequence). The CDR3 sequence is 14 residues long. V shed 3 bases, J shed 4 bases, and the junction held 6 bases outside the gene matches. The CDR3 bases are TGTGCCAGCAGTTTCGGCCAGGGGGTTTACGAGCAGTACTTC. Encoded protein: CASSFGQGVYEQYF.

The chain recombines TRBV6-4 with TRBJ2-1, with 7 bases that match TRBD1. Germline V gives CDR1 MRHNA, CDR2 SNTAGT. This CDR3 spans 15 amino acids. V gave up 6 bases and J gave up 5 bases; unmatched junction bases: 10. CDR3 coding DNA: TGTGCCAGCAGACGAGAGCCGGGACAGAACAATGAGCAGTTCTTC. It specifies CASRREPGQNNEQFF.

The genes are TRBV6-2 or TRBV6-3 and TRBJ2-2; tentative D call: TRBD1 (5 bases). Between the trimmed V and J ends, which lost 7 bases and 6 bases, there was a span of 9 bases. Germline V gives CDR1 MNHEY, CDR2 SVGEGT. The CDR3 has 12 residues. CDR3 bases: TGTGCCAGCACCTGGGGCGCCGGGGAGCTGTTTTTT. Its translation: CASTWGAGELFF.

This clonotype was counted a few times. The chain uses TRBV29-1 and TRBJ2-3, with 8 bases aligning to TRBD2. The V gene's germline CDR1 is SQVTM and CDR2 ANQGSEA. The CDR3 is made up of 17 amino acids. The V and J ends lost 4 bases and 0 bases, in that order; junction bases with no gene match: 12. Here the CDR3 DNA reads TGCAGCGTTGGGAGGGGTAGCGGGACATCTAGCACAGATACGCAGTATTTT. Translating it yields CSVGRGSGTSSTDTQYF.

CDR3 amino acids: CASSLGPGGYYEQYF. DNA for the CDR3: TGTGCCAGCAGCTTAGGGCCAGGGGGATACTACGAGCAGTACTTC. The rearrangement uses TRBV7-2 and TRBJ2-7, with 7 positions matching TRBD1. V lost 1 base, J lost 3 bases, and 6 bases stayed unmatched. This CDR3 has 15 residues. Germline CDR1 is SGHTA and CDR2 is FQGNSA.

This clonotype was recorded a few times. The CDR3 is CASSKGPSGRRYNEQFF. For the CDR3, the DNA is TGTGCCAGCAGCAAAGGTCCTAGCGGGAGGCGTTACAATGAGCAGTTCTTC. The chain couples TRBV21-1 to TRBJ2-1; TRBD2 was called by the table and not checked on the DNA. TRBV21-1 is an annotated pseudogene. The length of the CDR3 is 17 residues.

The chain links TRBV5-1 to TRBJ1-1; D is unclear. The CDR3 consists of 14 residues. Germline lookup yields CDR1 SGHRS and CDR2 YFSETQ. V lost 4 bases to trimming and J lost 4 bases, with 14 bases between them. CDR3 residues: CASSREGSGTEAFF. The CDR3 DNA is TGCGCCAGCAGCAGAGAAGGGTCGGGCACTGAAGCTTTCTTT.

This clonotype was recorded at least ten times. The V gene is TRBV20-1, the J gene TRBJ2-3; 10 bases are a match to TRBD2. The ends lost 5 bases at V and 1 base at J; junction bases unmatched: 9. This CDR3 spans 16 amino acids. Germline V gives CDR1 DFQATT, CDR2 SNEGSKA (reference sequence). The CDR3 sequence is CSAPSGRAIGTDTQYF. In DNA, the CDR3 is TGCAGTGCTCCCAGCGGGAGGGCCATTGGCACAGATACGCAGTATTTT.

The gene calls are TRBV15 and TRBJ1-2; TRBD1 is a possible D gene (6 bases). Trimming stripped 0 bases from V and 4 bases from J, with 12 bases between. CDR1 is LNHNV, CDR2 YYDKDF, per germline (reference sequence). This CDR3 is built from 15 residues. The chain's CDR3 is CATSRDLGTPYGYTF. DNA of the CDR3: TGTGCCACCAGCAGAGATCTCGGGACACCCTATGGCTACACCTTC.

The V and J genes are TRBV28 and TRBJ1-5, with D maybe TRBD1 (5 bases). CDR1 MDHEN and CDR2 SYDVKM come from the germline V gene. V was trimmed by 7 bases and J by 3 bases, leaving 16 bases between them. This CDR3 has 15 amino acids. The CDR3 bases are TGTGCCAGCATCCCCCACGGCAGGGTCAATCAGCCCCAGCATTTT. Residues: CASIPHGRVNQPQHF.

In this sample, this clonotype turned up many times. One end of the junction does not line up with germline, which may come from a read error. This rearrangement joins TRBV20-1 to TRBJ2-1; D might be TRBD2 (7 bases). Germline V gene lookup returns CDR1 DFQATT and CDR2 SNEGSKA (reference sequence). The CDR3 spans 12 residues. CDR3 nucleotide sequence: TGCAGTGCTAGAGCCGGGGATGAGGGGGGGCCCTTC. Its translation is CSARAGDEGGPF.

The genes are TRBV18 and TRBJ1-1, with 7 nucleotides matching TRBD1. V lost 5 bases and J lost 1; bases outside the gene matches: 4. Germline V gene lookup returns CDR1 KGHSH and CDR2 LQKENI. The CDR3 is made up of 14 amino acids. CDR3 sequence (DNA): TGTGCCAGCTCAAAAGGGGGCGGGAACACTGAAGCTTTCTTT. Translated: CASSKGGGNTEAFF.